A selection of T cell receptor beta chains follows, all from one sample in a study of vaccination effects on CD4 cells after COVID-19. For these receptors, no antigen is known. Only in-frame clones appear in the TCRdb table, and some are missing; sequencing was by immunoSEQ multiplex PCR. Of about 71,000 clones in the sample, around 80% were seen once. The sequencing here drew on CD4+ T cells from PBMCs cultured without peptide, taken after COVID-19 vaccination. The source of these receptors is a human donor who received a COVID-19 vaccine. Each CDR3 is given with its conserved first and last residue. D genes are given only for firm matches. The size of a clone is reported for some rows only, either as once, few or many, or as a class for expanded clones.

D: .
size: .
J: TRBJ1-5
V: TRBV4-1
DNA: TGCGCCAGCAGCCACGGGGGAGGGCTTCAGCCCCAGCATTTT
CDR3: CASSHGGGLQPQHF

D: .
size: .
J: TRBJ2-5
V: TRBV7-8
DNA: TGTGCCAGCAGCGCCGGACAGCCGTACCAAGAGACCCAGTACTTC
CDR3: CASSAGQPYQETQYF

D: .
size: .
J: TRBJ1-5
V: TRBV2
DNA: TGTGCCAGCGAGGGGGGGAGAGTTCGCAATCAGCCCCAGCATTTT
CDR3: CASEGGRVRNQPQHF

D: .
size: .
J: TRBJ2-2
V: TRBV19
DNA: TGTGCCAGTAGCGTGGGGACCGGGGAGCTGTTTTTT
CDR3: CASSVGTGELFF

D: .
size: .
J: TRBJ1-4
V: TRBV15
DNA: TGTGCCACCAGCAGAGACTATAATGAAAAACTGTTTTTT
CDR3: CATSRDYNEKLFF

D: .
size: few
J: TRBJ1-6
V: TRBV2
DNA: TGTGCCACAATGGACGGATATAATTCACCCCTCCACTTT
CDR3: CATMDGYNSPLHF

D: .
size: .
J: TRBJ2-5
V: TRBV30
DNA: TGTGCCTGGAGTGCCACGGAGACCCAGTACTTC
CDR3: CAWSATETQYF

D: .
size: .
J: TRBJ1-1
V: TRBV18
DNA: TGTGCCAGCTCACCAGTACGGCTGAACACTGAAGCTTTCTTT
CDR3: CASSPVRLNTEAFF

D: .
size: few
J: TRBJ1-6
V: TRBV14
DNA: TGTGCCAGCAGCCGTGCAAGCGTGAATTCACCCCTCCACTTT
CDR3: CASSRASVNSPLHF

D: TRBD1
size: few
J: TRBJ1-2
V: TRBV5-4
DNA: TGTGCCAGCAGCTTGGAGTGGGACAGGGGAGAGGGCTACACCTTC
CDR3: CASSLEWDRGEGYTF

D: .
size: .
J: TRBJ1-4
V: TRBV7-2
DNA: TGTGCCAGCAGCCCCCTCCCCCCCTATGAAAAACTGTTTTTT
CDR3: CASSPLPPYEKLFF

D: .
size: .
J: TRBJ2-3
V: TRBV6-5
DNA: TGTGCCAGCAGTAACAGGGGAGGAAAGCAGTATTTT
CDR3: CASSNRGGKQYF

D: .
size: .
J: TRBJ1-1
V: TRBV18
DNA: TGTGCCAGCTCCCAGGGGATGGGCACTGAAGCTTTCTTT
CDR3: CASSQGMGTEAFF

D: TRBD1
size: .
J: TRBJ1-2
V: TRBV7-2
DNA: TGTGCCAGCAGCCGGGACAGGGCGAAGGGCTACACCTTC
CDR3: CASSRDRAKGYTF

D: TRBD2
size: .
J: TRBJ2-3
V: TRBV5-1
DNA: TGCGCCAGCAGGGCAACTAGCGGGGGTGTCACAGATACGCAGTATTTT
CDR3: CASRATSGGVTDTQYF

D: TRBD2
size: .
J: TRBJ2-3
V: TRBV9
DNA: TGTGCCAGCAGCGTAGAGGGACTAGCTCCAGATACGCAGTATTTT
CDR3: CASSVEGLAPDTQYF

D: .
size: .
J: TRBJ2-5
V: TRBV5-1
DNA: TGCGCCAGCAGCTTCCGTCCGCAGGGGGGGGAGGAGACCCAGTACTTC
CDR3: CASSFRPQGGEETQYF

D: .
size: .
J: TRBJ2-1
V: TRBV5-6
DNA: TGTGCCAGCAGCTTGGACTTGAGGACCCCATCGGAGGCTGAGCAGTTCTTC
CDR3: CASSLDLRTPSEAEQFF

D: .
size: .
J: TRBJ1-5
V: TRBV5-1
DNA: TGCGCCAGCAGCCTCGACAGTCTCAATCAGCCCCAGCATTTT
CDR3: CASSLDSLNQPQHF

D: TRBD1
size: .
J: TRBJ1-3
V: TRBV27
DNA: TGTGCCAGCACCCCAGGCTCGGGACAGGGATCAGACACCATATATTTT
CDR3: CASTPGSGQGSDTIYF

D: .
size: .
J: TRBJ1-4
V: TRBV18
DNA: TGTGCCAGCTCACCAGGGCAAGTCGGGGCTAATGAAAAACTGTTTTTT
CDR3: CASSPGQVGANEKLFF

D: .
size: .
J: TRBJ2-1
V: TRBV18
DNA: TGTGCCAGCTCACCAGGGCAGGGCTCTGAGCAGTTCTTC
CDR3: CASSPGQGSEQFF

D: .
size: .
J: TRBJ2-2
V: TRBV7-2
DNA: TGTGCCAGCAGCCCCTCCGAGGTTACCGGGGAGCTGTTTTTT
CDR3: CASSPSEVTGELFF

D: .
size: .
J: TRBJ2-2
V: TRBV7-9
DNA: TGTGCCAGCAGCTTAGCGGGGACGAACACCGGGGAGCTGTTTTTT
CDR3: CASSLAGTNTGELFF

D: TRBD2
size: .
J: TRBJ2-1
V: TRBV4-1
DNA: TGCGCCAGCAGCCAACCCTCCGGGGGGGGGCCTAGTGAGCAGTTCTTC
CDR3: CASSQPSGGGPSEQFF

D: .
size: .
J: TRBJ1-1
V: TRBV27
DNA: TGTGCCAGCAGTTTAACAGGGTACACTGAAGCTTTCTTT
CDR3: CASSLTGYTEAFF

D: .
size: .
J: TRBJ2-4
V: TRBV6-2/TRBV6-3
DNA: TGTGCCAGCAGTTACACGGGGGCCTCCAAAAACATTCAGTACTTC
CDR3: CASSYTGASKNIQYF

D: .
size: .
J: TRBJ1-2
V: TRBV19
DNA: TGTGCCAGTACCCAGGGGAGTAGAGGTGGCTACACCTTC
CDR3: CASTQGSRGGYTF

D: .
size: .
J: TRBJ1-2
V: TRBV6-5
DNA: TGTGCCAGCAAAATAACCACAGGGAACTATGGCTACACCTTC
CDR3: CASKITTGNYGYTF

D: TRBD2
size: .
J: TRBJ2-5
V: TRBV12-3/TRBV12-4
DNA: TGTGCCAGCAGAAGGACTAGCGGGGAGACCCAGTACTTC
CDR3: CASRRTSGETQYF

D: TRBD2
size: .
J: TRBJ2-2
V: TRBV5-1
DNA: TGCGCCAGCAGTCGAGGTCCTGGACTAGCGGCGAACACCGGGGAGCTGTTTTTT
CDR3: CASSRGPGLAANTGELFF

D: .
size: .
J: TRBJ2-1
V: TRBV6-2/TRBV6-3
DNA: TGTGCCAGCAGTCCCCCTCGGAACAATGAGCAGTTCTTC
CDR3: CASSPPRNNEQFF

D: .
size: .
J: TRBJ2-5
V: TRBV5-4
DNA: TGTGCCAGCAGCTTGTCCTCCCTGGGGGGAGAGACCCAGTACTTC
CDR3: CASSLSSLGGETQYF

D: .
size: few
J: TRBJ1-2
V: TRBV10-2
DNA: TGCGCCAGCAGTGACGGGGGACCGAGAGGCTACACCTTC
CDR3: CASSDGGPRGYTF

D: .
size: .
J: TRBJ2-5
V: TRBV18
DNA: TGTGCCAGCTCACCTGCGTGGGGGGGGGCACAAGAGACCCAGTACTTC
CDR3: CASSPAWGGAQETQYF

D: .
size: .
J: TRBJ2-3
V: TRBV3-1/TRBV3-2
DNA: TGTGCCAGCAGCCAAGCAGCCACAGATACGCAGTATTTT
CDR3: CASSQAATDTQYF

D: TRBD2
size: .
J: TRBJ2-5
V: TRBV7-6
DNA: TGTGCCAGCAGCCCAAATAGCGGGGGGCCCTACGAGACCCAGTACTTC
CDR3: CASSPNSGGPYETQYF

D: TRBD1
size: .
J: TRBJ1-1
V: TRBV19
DNA: TGTGCCAGTAGTAAGGGACAGGGATTCACTGAAGCTTTCTTT
CDR3: CASSKGQGFTEAFF

D: .
size: .
J: TRBJ2-3
V: TRBV7-3
DNA: TGTGCCAGCAGCTTAATGGCGGAGCTAGGCACAGATACGCAGTATTTT
CDR3: CASSLMAELGTDTQYF

D: .
size: once
J: TRBJ1-5
V: TRBV7-2
DNA: TGTGCCAGCAGCCCCGGACAGAACAATCAGCCCCAGCATTTT
CDR3: CASSPGQNNQPQHF

D: TRBD2
size: .
J: TRBJ2-5
V: TRBV28
DNA: TGTGCCAGCAGTTTAGTTTCCATCCGGGGGGAGGAGACCCAGTACTTC
CDR3: CASSLVSIRGEETQYF

D: .
size: .
J: TRBJ1-5
V: TRBV24-1
DNA: TGTGCCACCAGTGATTCAAGGTATCAGCCCCAGCATTTT
CDR3: CATSDSRYQPQHF

D: .
size: .
J: TRBJ2-3
V: TRBV5-1
DNA: TGCGCCAGCAGCGGGGGCCGAGGCACAGATACGCAGTATTTT
CDR3: CASSGGRGTDTQYF

D: .
size: .
J: TRBJ2-3
V: TRBV7-3
DNA: TGTGCCAGCAGCTCCGAGTGGGGGGCCCCAGATACGCAGTATTTT
CDR3: CASSSEWGAPDTQYF

D: .
size: .
J: TRBJ2-6
V: TRBV7-2
DNA: TGTGCCAGCAGCTTAAGTGCCAACGTCCTGACTTTC
CDR3: CASSLSANVLTF

D: TRBD1
size: .
J: TRBJ1-1
V: TRBV25-1
DNA: TGTGCCAGCAGTGGTGGGACAGGGACGACTGAAGCTTTCTTT
CDR3: CASSGGTGTTEAFF

D: .
size: .
J: TRBJ2-2
V: TRBV6-1
DNA: TGTGCCAGCAGCACAAGCCGTAGGTCCCCCGGGGAGCTGTTTTTT
CDR3: CASSTSRRSPGELFF

D: .
size: .
J: TRBJ1-4
V: TRBV18
DNA: TGTGCCAGCTCACCACCGGACGAAAGGGAAAAACTGTTTTTT
CDR3: CASSPPDEREKLFF

D: .
size: .
J: TRBJ1-1
V: TRBV7-2
DNA: TGTGCCAGCAGCCCCCCTCCGATAAACACTGAAGCTTTCTTT
CDR3: CASSPPPINTEAFF